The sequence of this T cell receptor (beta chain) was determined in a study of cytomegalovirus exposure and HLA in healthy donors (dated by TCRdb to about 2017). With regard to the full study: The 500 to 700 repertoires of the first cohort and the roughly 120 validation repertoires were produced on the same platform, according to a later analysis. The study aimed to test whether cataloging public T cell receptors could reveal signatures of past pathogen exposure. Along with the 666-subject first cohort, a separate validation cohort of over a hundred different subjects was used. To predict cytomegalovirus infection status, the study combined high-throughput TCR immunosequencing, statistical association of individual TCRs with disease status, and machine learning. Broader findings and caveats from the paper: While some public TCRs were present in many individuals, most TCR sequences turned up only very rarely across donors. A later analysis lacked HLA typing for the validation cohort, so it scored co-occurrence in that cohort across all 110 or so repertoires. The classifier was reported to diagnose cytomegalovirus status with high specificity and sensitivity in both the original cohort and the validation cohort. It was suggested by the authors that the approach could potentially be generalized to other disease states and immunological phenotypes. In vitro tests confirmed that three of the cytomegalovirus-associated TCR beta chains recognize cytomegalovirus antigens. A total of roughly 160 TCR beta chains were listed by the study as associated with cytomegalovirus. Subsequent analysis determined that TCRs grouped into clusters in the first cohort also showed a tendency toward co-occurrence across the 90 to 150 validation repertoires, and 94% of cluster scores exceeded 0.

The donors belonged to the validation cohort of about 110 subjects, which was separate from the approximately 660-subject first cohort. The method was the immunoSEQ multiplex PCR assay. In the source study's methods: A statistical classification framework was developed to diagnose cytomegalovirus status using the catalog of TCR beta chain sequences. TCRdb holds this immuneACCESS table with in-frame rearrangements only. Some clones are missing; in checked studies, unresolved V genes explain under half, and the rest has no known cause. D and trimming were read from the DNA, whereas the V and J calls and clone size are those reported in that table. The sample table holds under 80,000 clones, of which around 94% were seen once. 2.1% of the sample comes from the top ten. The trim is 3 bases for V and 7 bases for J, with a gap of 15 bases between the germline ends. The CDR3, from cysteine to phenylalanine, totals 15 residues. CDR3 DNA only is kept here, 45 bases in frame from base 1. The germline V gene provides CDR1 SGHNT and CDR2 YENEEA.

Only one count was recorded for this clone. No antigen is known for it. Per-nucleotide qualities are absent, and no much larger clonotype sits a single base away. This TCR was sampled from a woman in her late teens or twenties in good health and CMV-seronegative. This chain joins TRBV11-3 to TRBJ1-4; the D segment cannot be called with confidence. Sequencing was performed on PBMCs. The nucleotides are TGTGCCAGCAGCTTTTCGGTCCTACCGGGTGAAAAACTGTTTTTT. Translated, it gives CASSFSVLPGEKLFF.